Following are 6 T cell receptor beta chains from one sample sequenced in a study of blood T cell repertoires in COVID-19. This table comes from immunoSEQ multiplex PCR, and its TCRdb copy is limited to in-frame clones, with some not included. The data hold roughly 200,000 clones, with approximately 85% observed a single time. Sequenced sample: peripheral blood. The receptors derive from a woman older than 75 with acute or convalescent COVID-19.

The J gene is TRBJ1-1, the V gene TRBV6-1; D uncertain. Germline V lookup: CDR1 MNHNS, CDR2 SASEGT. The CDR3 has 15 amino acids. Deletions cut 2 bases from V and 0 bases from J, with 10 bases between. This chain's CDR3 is CASSERNRVNTEAFF. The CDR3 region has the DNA TGTGCCAGCAGTGAACGGAATCGGGTGAACACTGAAGCTTTCTTT.

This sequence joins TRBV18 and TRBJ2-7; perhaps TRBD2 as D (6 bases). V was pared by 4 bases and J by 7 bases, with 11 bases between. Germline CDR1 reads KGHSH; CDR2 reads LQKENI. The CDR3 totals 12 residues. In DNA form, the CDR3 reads TGTGCCAGCTCACTCCGGGGGAGGGAGCAGTACTTC. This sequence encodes CASSLRGREQYF.

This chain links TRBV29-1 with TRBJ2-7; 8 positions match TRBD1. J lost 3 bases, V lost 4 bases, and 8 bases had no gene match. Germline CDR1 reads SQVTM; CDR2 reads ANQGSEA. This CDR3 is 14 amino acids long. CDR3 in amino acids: CSVGGQGIYYEQYF. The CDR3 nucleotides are TGCAGCGTTGGCGGACAGGGAATTTACTACGAGCAGTACTTC.

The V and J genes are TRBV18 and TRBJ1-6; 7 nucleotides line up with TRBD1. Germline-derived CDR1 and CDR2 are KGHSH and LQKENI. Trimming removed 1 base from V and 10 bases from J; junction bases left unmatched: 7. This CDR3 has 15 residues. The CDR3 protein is CASSPQQGLGSPLHF. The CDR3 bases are TGTGCCAGCTCACCACAACAGGGGCTGGGATCACCCCTCCACTTT.

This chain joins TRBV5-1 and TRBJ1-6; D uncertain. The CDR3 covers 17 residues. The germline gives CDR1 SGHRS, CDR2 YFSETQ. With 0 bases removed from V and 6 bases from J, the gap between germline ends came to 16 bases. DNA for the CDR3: TGCGCCAGCAGCTTGGAGCCGGGATTAGGTGGTAATTCACCCCTCCACTTT. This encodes CASSLEPGLGGNSPLHF.

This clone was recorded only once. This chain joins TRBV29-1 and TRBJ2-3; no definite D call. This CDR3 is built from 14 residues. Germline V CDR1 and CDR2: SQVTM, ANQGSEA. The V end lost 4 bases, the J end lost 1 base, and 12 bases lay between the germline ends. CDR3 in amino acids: CSVAPLDRTDTQYF. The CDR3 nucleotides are TGCAGCGTTGCCCCACTTGATCGCACAGATACGCAGTATTTT.